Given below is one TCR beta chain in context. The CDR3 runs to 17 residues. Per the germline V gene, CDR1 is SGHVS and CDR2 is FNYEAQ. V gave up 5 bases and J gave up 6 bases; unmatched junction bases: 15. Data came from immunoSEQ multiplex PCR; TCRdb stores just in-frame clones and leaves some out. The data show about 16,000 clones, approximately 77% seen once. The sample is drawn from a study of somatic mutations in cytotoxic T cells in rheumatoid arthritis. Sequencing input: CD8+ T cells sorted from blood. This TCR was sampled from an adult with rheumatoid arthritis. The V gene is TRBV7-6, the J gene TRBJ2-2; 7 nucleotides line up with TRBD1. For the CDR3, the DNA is TGTGCCAGCAGCCCCCAAGTAGGGGGCGAAGGGGCCGGGGAGCTGTTTTTT. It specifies CASSPQVGGEGAGELFF.